This TCR beta chain was found in a study of T-cell reconstitution after alpha-beta-depleted transplantation in children. The CDR3 totals 13 residues. Trimming removed 5 bases at V and 7 bases at J, with 15 bases between. Per the germline V gene, CDR1 is DFQATT and CDR2 is SNEGSKA (reference sequence). In its sample, this clonotype was seen many times. Unique molecular identifiers were used to barcode this TCRbeta library. In TCRdb, the PCR reads were re-called with MiXCR into one record per CDR3 protein. This table has about 200,000 distinct CDR3 sequences, around 7% appearing once. The chain carries TRBV20-1 and TRBJ2-1; D tentatively fits TRBD1 or TRBD2 (5 bases each). The sample here was PBMCs, taken before TCRalphabeta/CD19-depleted stem cell transplant. This TCR was sampled from a boy aged 2 to 10 with acute lymphoblastic leukemia, due to receive a stem cell transplant. DNA of the CDR3: TGCAGTGCTGGGGGTTCGGGTAGGAATGAGCAGTTCTTC. Its translation is CSAGGSGRNEQFF.